This TCR beta chain was recorded in a study of blood T cells in healthy people across ages. Per sample, a minimum of 6.5 million PBMCs were isolated. The CDR3 loop spans 16 amino acids. Germline V gene sequence: CDR1 SGHAT, CDR2 FQNNGV. Trimming removed 0 bases from V and 4 bases from J, with 16 bases in between. The study, taken as a whole, reports: Bulk PBMC profiling left naive and antigen-experienced comparisons inconclusive. Naive T cell percentage showed a strong correlation with the diversity of TCR beta.

This clonotype was picked up a small number of times. Antigen: not known. For the second PCR, which ran for roughly 6 to 12 cycles, a sample-barcoded 5' primer and a J-beta primer mix were used. TCRdb reprocessed the 5' RACE reads with MiXCR, giving one entry per CDR3 protein. The profile shows approximately 800,000 distinct CDR3 sequences, roughly 64% of them singletons. The origin of this receptor is a man aged 30 to 45 in good health. The rearrangement uses TRBV11-2 and TRBJ2-7, with D maybe TRBD1 (5 bases). The sample was blood. CDR3 DNA: TGTGCCAGCAGCTTAGACAGGGCCGCCGGATTTTACGAGCAGTACTTC. As protein: CASSLDRAAGFYEQYF.